Listed here is a single T cell receptor (beta chain). Its antigen remains unidentified. Base quality data are lacking; no much larger clone is found one base away. TCRbeta CDR3 regions were amplified from genomic DNA by means of the immunoSEQ Assay, a bias-controlled multiplex PCR. Per the source publication's procedure: The number of nucleated cells in each sample was estimated by amplification of reference gene primers within the assay. Sequence reads were collapsed and filtered to measure the absolute abundance of every unique TCRbeta CDR3 rearrangement. For each sample, productive Simpson clonality was calculated as the square root of Simpson's diversity index over productive rearrangements. TCRdb stores this immuneACCESS table with in-frame sequences only. Part of the clones is absent; in the studies checked, under half of the shortfall reflects unresolved V genes, and no reason is known for the rest. Clone size and the V and J calls come from that table; the DNA yielded D and trimming. The sample yields some 120,000 clones; 75% to 90% were counted once. The ten largest make up 7.9% of the sample.

Each collaborating institution followed its own protocols to collect whole blood in K2EDTA tubes. For TCRbeta analysis, collaborator samples were shipped as frozen whole blood, as isolated PBMCs, or as DNA extracted from either sample type. This specimen belongs to a study of blood T cell repertoires in COVID-19 (dated by TCRdb to about 2020). General notes on the study: Samples covering the acute and convalescent phases of COVID-19 were provided by collaborators in the United States, Italy and Spain. The prospective study material was composed of cDNA or gDNA derived from T cells, B-cell-depleted T cells, or PBMCs. Deeply sampled blood TCRbeta repertoires from subjects exposed to, actively infected with, or recovered from COVID-19 were included in the dataset. The repertoires were released in a freely available public database intended as a resource for research on the immune response to SARS-CoV-2. Samples came from the ongoing ImmuneRACE study (first 160 participants) plus 1,254 subjects from 6 global collaborators. The sample metadata nearly always contained a de-identified subject ID, COVID-19 status, age in years and sex. Where available, HLA class I and class II types were taken from metadata supplied by the sample provider and were not determined by assay-based typing.

Trimming leaves V shorter by 3 bases and J shorter by 12 bases, with the junction holding 5 bases beyond the gene matches. Its CDR3 holds 12 amino acids, cysteine through phenylalanine. Only the CDR3 region is kept as DNA, spanning 36 bases read in frame from base 1. As encoded in the germline V gene, CDR1 is MDHEN while CDR2 is SYDVKM. On the study overall, not on this receptor specifically: The amount of clinical and demographic metadata varied by source and participant and was provided uncurated.

The rearranged chain carries TRBV28 and TRBJ1-5, and TRBD1 matches 7 of the central bases. The TCR originated in a man in his 70s with acute or convalescent COVID-19. The sequenced sample consisted of peripheral blood. This receptor carries the CDR3 CASSLWAGGQHF. The DNA is TGTGCCAGCAGTTTGTGGGCAGGGGGCCAGCATTTT.